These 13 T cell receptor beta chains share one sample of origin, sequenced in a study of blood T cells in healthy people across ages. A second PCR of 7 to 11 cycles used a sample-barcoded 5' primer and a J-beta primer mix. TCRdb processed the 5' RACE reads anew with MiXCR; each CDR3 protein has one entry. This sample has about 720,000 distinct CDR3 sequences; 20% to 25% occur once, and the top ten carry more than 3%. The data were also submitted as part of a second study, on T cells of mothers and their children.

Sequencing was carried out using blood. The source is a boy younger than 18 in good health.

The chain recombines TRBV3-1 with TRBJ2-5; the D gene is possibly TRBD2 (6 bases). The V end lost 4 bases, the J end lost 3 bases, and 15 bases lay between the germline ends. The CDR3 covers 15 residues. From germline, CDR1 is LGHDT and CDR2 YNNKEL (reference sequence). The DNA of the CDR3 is TGTGCCAGCAGCCCTGTTGGGGGGAAGGAAGAGACCCAGTACTTC. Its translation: CASSPVGGKEETQYF.

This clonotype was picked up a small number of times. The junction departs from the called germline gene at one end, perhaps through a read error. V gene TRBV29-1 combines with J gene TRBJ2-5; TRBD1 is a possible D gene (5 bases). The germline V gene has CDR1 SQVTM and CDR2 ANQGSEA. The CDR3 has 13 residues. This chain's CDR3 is CSVVGVTKEAQYF. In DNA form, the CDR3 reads TGCAGCGTTGTAGGGGTTACCAAAGAGGCCCAGTACTTC.

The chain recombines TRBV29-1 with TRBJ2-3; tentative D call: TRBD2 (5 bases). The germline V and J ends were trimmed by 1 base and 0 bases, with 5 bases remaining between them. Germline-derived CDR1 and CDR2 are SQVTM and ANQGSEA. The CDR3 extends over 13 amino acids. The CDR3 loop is CSVEGTSTDTQYF. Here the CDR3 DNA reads TGCAGCGTTGAAGGGACTAGCACAGATACGCAGTATTTT.

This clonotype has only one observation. CDR3 DNA: TGTGCCAGTAGTGAGACAGGGGGTGCACCCCTCCACTTT. The encoded protein is CASSETGGAPLHF. The V call is TRBV19, the J call TRBJ1-6; 9 positions match TRBD1. Trimming cost V 5 bases and J 11 bases; bases outside gene matches: 4. Germline V gene sequence: CDR1 LNHDA, CDR2 SQIVND (reference sequence). The CDR3 totals 13 residues.

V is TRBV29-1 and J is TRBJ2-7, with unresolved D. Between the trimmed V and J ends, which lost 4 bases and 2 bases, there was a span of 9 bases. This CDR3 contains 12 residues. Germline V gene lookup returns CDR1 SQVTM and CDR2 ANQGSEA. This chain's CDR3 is CSVASFTYEQYF. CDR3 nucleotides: TGCAGCGTTGCCTCCTTCACCTACGAGCAGTACTTC.

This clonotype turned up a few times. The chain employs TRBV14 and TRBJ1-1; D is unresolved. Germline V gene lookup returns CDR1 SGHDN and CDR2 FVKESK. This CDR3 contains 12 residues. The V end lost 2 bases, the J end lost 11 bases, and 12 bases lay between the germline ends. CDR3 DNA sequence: TGTGCCAGCAGCCAAATGACCGGCTGGGCTTTCTTT. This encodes CASSQMTGWAFF.

The CDR3 region has the DNA TGCGCCAGCAGCCACACCCTCAGTGAGGTAGACGAGCAGTACTTC. Translation: CASSHTLSEVDEQYF. This chain links TRBV5-1 with TRBJ2-7; D is undetermined. Trimming removed 4 bases at V and 5 bases at J, with 19 bases between. Looked up from germline, CDR1 is SGHRS and CDR2 is YFSETQ. The CDR3 length is 15 residues.

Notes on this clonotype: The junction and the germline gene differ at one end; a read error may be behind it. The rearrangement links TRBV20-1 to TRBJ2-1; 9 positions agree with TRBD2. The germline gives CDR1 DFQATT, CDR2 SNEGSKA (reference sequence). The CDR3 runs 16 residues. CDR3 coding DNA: TGCAGTGCTAGATCTCGGGTAGCGGGAGCTATGAATGAGCAGATCTTC. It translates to CSARSRVAGAMNEQIF.

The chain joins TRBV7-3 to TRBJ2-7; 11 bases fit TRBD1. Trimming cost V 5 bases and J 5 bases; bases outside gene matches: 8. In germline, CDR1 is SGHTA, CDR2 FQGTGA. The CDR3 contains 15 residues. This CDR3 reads CASSPNGQGANEQYF. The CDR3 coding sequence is TGTGCCAGCAGCCCGAACGGACAGGGGGCGAACGAGCAGTACTTC.

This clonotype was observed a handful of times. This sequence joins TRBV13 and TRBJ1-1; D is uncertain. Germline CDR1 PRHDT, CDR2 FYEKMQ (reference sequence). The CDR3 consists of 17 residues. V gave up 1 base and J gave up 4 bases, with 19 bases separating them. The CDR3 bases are TGTGCCAGCAGCTTAGATCGGGGTGGGTCAGTTCGCACTGAAGCTTTCTTT. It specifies CASSLDRGGSVRTEAFF.

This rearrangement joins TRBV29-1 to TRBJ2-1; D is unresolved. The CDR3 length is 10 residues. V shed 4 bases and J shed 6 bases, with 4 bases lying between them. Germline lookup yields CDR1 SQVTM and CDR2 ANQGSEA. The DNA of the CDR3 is TGCAGCGTTGGGCCCAATGAGCAGTTCTTC. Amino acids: CSVGPNEQFF.

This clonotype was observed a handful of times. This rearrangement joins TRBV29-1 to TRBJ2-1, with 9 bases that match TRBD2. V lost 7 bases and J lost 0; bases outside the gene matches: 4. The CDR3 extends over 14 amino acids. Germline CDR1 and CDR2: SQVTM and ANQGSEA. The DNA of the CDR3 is TGCAGCGGTATTAGCGGGAGCTCCTACAATGAGCAGTTCTTC. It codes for CSGISGSSYNEQFF.

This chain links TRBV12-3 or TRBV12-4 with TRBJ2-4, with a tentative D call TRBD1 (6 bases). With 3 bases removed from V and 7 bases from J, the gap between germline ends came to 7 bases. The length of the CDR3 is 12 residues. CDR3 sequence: CASSFQGNIQYF. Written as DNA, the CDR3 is TGTGCCAGCAGTTTCCAGGGGAACATTCAGTACTTC.